The T cell receptor beta chain described here comes from a study of blood T cell repertoires in COVID-19. Overall study context: The United States, Italy and Spain supplied acute and convalescent COVID-19 samples.

The age range of participants was roughly 18 to 90 years, with residence in about two dozen US areas. Exposed participants encountered a COVID-19 case during the 2 weeks preceding study entry. Germline CDR1 reads MNHEY; CDR2 reads SVGAGI. V was pared by 7 bases and J by 5 bases, with 10 bases between. The CDR3 spans 12 residues. Original processing methods: By means of reference gene primer amplification, nucleated cell counts were estimated. Using immunoSEQ multiplex PCR, the repertoire was profiled, and TCRdb retains in-frame clones only, with some absent. From that table come the V and J calls and clone size; the DNA was used to work out D and trimming. The table lists 290,000 or so clones, roughly 80% of them singletons.

The source of this sequence is a man aged 40-49 years who had been exposed to COVID-19. The sample taken for sequencing was PBMCs or T cells enriched from blood (not recorded which). This chain joins TRBV6-5 and TRBJ2-3; the D gene is possibly TRBD2 (5 bases). In DNA, the CDR3 is TGTGCCAGCACGCTAGCCCTAGATACGCAGTATTTT. Amino acids: CASTLALDTQYF.